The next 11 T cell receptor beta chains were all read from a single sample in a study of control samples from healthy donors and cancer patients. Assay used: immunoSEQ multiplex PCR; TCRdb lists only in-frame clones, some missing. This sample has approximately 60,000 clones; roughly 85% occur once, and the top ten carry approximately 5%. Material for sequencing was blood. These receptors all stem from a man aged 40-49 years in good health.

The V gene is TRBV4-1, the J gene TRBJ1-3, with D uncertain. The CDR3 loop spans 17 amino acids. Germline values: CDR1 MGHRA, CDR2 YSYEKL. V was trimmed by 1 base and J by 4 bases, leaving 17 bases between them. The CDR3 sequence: CASSQAPPGNAGNTIYF. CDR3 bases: TGCGCCAGCAGCCAAGCCCCCCCGGGGAACGCCGGAAACACCATATATTTT.

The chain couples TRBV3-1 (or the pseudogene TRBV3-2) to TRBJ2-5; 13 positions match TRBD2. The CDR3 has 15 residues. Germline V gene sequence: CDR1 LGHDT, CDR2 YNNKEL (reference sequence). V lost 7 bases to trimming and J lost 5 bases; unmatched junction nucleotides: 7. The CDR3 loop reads CASTILAGGRETQYF. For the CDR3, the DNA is TGTGCCAGCACCATACTAGCGGGGGGGCGTGAGACCCAGTACTTC.

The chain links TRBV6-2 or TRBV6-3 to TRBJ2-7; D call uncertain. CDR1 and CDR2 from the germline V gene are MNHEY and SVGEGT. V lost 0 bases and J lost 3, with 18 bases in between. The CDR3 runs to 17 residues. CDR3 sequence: CASSYSLVEERNYEQYF. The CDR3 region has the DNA TGTGCCAGCAGTTACTCTTTGGTTGAGGAACGGAACTACGAGCAGTACTTC.

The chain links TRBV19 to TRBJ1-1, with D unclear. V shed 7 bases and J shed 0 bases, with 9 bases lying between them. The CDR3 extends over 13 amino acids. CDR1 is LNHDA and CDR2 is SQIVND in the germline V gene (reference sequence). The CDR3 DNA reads TGTGCCAGTACTGAACAGATGAACACTGAAGCTTTCTTT. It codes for CASTEQMNTEAFF.

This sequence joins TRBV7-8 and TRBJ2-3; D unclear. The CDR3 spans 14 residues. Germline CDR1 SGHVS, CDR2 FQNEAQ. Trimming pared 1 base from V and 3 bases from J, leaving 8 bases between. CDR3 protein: CASSLGPWTDTQYF. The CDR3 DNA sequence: TGTGCCAGCAGCTTAGGGCCATGGACAGATACGCAGTATTTT.

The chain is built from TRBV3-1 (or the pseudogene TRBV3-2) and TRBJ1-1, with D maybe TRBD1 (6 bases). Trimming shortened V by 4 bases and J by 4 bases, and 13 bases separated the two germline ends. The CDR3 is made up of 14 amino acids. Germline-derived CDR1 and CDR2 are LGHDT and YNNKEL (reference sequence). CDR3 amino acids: CASSPWTEGTEAFF. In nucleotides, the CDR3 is TGTGCCAGCAGCCCTTGGACAGAGGGCACTGAAGCTTTCTTT.

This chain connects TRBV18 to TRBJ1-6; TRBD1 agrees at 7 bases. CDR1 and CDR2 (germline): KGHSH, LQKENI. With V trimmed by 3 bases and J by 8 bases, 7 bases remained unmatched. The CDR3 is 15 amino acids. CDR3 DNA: TGTGCCAGCTCACCCGGACAGGCGAGGCATTCACCCCTCCACTTT. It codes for CASSPGQARHSPLHF.

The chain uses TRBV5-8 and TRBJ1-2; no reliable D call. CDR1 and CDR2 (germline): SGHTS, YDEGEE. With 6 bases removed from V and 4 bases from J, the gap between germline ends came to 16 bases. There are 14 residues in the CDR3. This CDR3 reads CASIKTGASYGYTF. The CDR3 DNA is TGTGCCAGCATTAAAACGGGCGCCTCCTATGGCTACACCTTC. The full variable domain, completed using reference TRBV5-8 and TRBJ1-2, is EAGVTQSPTHLIKTRGQQATLRCSPISGHTSVYWYQQALGLGLQFLLWYDEGEERNRGNFPPRFSGRQFPNYSSELNVNALELEDSALYLCASIKTGASYGYTFGSGTRLTVV.

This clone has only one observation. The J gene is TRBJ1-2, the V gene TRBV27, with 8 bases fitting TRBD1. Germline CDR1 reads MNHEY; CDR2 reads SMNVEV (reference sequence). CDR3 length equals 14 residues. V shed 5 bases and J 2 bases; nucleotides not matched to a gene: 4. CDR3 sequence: CASSRQGANYGYTF. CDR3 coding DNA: TGTGCCAGCAGTCGGCAGGGGGCGAACTATGGCTACACCTTC.

The CDR3 DNA sequence: TGCGCCAGCAGCCAAGAAGGGCAGGGGGCCCTTTGGCCCCAGCATTTT. Protein: CASSQEGQGALWPQHF. The chain has TRBV4-1 and TRBJ1-5, with 8 bases that match TRBD1. In germline, CDR1 is MGHRA, CDR2 YSYEKL. The CDR3 sequence is 16 residues long. V lost 0 bases and J lost 9; bases outside the gene matches: 10.

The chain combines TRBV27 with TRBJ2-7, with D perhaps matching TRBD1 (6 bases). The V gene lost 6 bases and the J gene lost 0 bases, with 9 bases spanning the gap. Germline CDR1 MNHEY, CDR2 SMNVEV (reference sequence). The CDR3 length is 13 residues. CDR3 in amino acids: CASSRGGSYEQYF. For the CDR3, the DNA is TGTGCCAGCAGCAGGGGTGGCTCCTACGAGCAGTACTTC.